Sequencing of this T cell receptor (beta chain) was carried out in a study of blood T cell repertoires in COVID-19. Study overall: T cells, B-cell-depleted T cells, or PBMCs supplied cDNA or gDNA.

As handled by the study authors: Amplification from reference gene primers served as the basis for estimated nucleated cell counts. Using immunoSEQ multiplex PCR, the repertoire was profiled, and TCRdb retains in-frame clones only, with some absent. The V and J calls and clone size come from that table; D and trimming were worked out from the DNA. Here the sample spans 280,000 or so clones, around 82% being singletons. Germline lookup yields CDR1 LGHNA and CDR2 YNFKEQ. This CDR3 has 18 residues. Trimming removed 4 bases from V and 4 bases from J; junction bases left unmatched: 10. The gene calls are TRBV4-2 and TRBJ2-6, with 10 bases that match TRBD1. The sample comprised peripheral blood. The clonotype comes from a woman aged 50 to 65 who had recovered from COVID-19. CDR3 DNA sequence: TGTGCCAGCAGCCCAACCGGGACAGGGGTTAGGGGGGCCAACGTCCTGACTTTC. Its translation: CASSPTGTGVRGANVLTF.